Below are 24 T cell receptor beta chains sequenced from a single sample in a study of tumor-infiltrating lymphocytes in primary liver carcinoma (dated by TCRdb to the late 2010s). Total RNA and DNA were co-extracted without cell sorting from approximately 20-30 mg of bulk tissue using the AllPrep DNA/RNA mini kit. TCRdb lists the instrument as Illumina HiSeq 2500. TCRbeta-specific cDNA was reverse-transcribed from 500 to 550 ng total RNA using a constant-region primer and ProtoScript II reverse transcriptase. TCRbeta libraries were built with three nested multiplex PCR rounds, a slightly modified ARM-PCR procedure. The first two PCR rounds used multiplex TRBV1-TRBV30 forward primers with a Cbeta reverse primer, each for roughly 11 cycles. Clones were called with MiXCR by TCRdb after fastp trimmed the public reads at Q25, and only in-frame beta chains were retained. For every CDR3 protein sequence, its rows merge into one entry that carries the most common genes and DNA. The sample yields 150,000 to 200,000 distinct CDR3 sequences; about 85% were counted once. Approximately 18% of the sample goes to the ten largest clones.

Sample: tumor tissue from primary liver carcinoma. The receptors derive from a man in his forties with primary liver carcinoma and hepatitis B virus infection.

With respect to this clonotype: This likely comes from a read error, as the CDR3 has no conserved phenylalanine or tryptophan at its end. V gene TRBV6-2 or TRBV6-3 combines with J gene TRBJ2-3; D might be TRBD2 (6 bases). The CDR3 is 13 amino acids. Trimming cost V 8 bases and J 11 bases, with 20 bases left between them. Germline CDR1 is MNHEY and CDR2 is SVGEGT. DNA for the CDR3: TGTGCCAGCGGCCCTATGCGGGACGGACGGCAGTATTTG. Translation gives CASGPMRDGRQYL.

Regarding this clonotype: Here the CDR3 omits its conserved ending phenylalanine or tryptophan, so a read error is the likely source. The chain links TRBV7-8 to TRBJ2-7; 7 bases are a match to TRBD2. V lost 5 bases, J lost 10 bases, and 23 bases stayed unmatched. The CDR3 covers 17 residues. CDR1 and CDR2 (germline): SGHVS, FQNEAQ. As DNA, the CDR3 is TGTGCCAGCAGCCTGAAGGGAGGGACTACAGTTACCCTCGACCAGTACTTA. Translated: CASSLKGGTTVTLDQYL.

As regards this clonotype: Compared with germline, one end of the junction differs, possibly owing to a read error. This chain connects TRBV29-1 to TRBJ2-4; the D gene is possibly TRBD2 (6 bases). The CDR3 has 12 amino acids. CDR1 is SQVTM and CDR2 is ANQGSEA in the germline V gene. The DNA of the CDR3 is TGCAGCGTAATTCGCGGGCGGGGTATTCAGCACTTC. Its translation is CSVIRGRGIQHF.

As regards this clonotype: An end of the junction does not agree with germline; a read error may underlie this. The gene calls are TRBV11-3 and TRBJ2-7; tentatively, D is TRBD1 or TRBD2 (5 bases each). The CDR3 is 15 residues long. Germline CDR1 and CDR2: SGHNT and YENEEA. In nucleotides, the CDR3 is TGTGCCAGCAACTTAGGCTCCGGGACCCGCTGCGAGCACTACTTC. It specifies CASNLGSGTRCEHYF.

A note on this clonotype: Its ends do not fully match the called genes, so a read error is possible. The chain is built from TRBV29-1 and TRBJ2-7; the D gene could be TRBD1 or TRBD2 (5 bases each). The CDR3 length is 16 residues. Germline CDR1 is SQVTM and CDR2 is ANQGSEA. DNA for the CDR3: TGCAGCGCCATAACATCTGGGACCGGCACTTCCTACGAGCGGTACTTC. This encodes CSAITSGTGTSYERYF.

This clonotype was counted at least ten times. CDR3 sequence: CASSQQRTAGAGNTIYF. The CDR3 bases are TGCGCCAGCAGCCAACAAAGAACGGCGGGAGCTGGAAACACCATATATTTT. The chain employs TRBV4-1 and TRBJ1-3; D not certain. CDR1 and CDR2 from the germline V gene are MGHRA and YSYEKL. The CDR3 sequence is 17 residues long. Trimming removed 2 bases at V and 2 bases at J, with 16 bases between.

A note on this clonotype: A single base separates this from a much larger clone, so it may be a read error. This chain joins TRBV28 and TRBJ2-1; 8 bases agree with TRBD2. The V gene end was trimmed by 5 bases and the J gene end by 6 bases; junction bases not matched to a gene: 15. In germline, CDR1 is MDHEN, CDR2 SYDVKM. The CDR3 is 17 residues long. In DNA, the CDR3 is TGTGCCAGCAGTCCATCCGGGAGGGGCACCTTTGGCAATGAGCAGTTCTTC. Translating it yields CASSPSGRGTFGNEQFF.

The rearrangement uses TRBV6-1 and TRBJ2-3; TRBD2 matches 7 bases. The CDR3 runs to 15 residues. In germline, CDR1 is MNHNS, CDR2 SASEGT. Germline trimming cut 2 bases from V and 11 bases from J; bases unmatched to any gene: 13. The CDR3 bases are TGTGCCAGCAGTGAAAGTGGGACTATTAGCGGTAAGCAGTATTTT. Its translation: CASSESGTISGKQYF.

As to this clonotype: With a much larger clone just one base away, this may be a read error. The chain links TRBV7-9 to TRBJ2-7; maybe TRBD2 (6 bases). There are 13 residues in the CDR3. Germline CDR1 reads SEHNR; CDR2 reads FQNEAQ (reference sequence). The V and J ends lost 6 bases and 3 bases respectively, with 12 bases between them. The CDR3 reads CASRTSSVYEQYF. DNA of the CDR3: TGTGCCAGCAGGACCTCTAGCGTCTACGAGCAGTACTTC.

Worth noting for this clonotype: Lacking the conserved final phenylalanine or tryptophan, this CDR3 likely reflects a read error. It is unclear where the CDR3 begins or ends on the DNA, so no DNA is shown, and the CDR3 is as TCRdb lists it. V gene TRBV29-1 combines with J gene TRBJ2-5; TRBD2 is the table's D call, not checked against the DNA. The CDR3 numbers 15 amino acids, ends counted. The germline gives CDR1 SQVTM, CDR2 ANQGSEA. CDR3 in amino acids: CSVRTSGSWAETQHC.

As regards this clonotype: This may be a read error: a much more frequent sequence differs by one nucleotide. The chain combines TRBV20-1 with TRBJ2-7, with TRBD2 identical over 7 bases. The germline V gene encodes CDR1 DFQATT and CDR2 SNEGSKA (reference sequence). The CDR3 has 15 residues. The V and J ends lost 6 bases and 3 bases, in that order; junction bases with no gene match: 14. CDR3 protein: CSAPSGGRAGYEQYF. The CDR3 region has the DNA TGCAGTGCCCCCTCAGGTGGGAGGGCGGGCTACGAGCAGTACTTC.

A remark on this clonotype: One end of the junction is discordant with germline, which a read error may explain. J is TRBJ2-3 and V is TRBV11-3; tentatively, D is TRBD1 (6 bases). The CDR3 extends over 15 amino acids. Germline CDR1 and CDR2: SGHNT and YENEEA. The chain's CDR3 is CASSFNWRRTDTQYF. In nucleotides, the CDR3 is TGTGCCAGCAGCTTTAACTGGAGGCGGACAGATACGCAATATTTT.

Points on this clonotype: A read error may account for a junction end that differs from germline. The CDR3 DNA reads as TGTGCCAGCAGTCGACTAGCAGACTACAAAGAGCAGTTCTTC. It translates to CASSRLADYKEQFF. This chain joins TRBV6-5 and TRBJ2-1, with 7 bases lining up with TRBD2. Germline loops: CDR1 MNHEY, CDR2 SVGAGI. The CDR3 has 14 amino acids.

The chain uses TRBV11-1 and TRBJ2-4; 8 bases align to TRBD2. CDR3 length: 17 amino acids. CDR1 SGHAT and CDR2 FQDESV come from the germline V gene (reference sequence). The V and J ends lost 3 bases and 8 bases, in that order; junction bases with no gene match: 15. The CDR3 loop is CASSFHGSSGTNDIQYF. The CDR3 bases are TGTGCCAGCAGCTTTCACGGGAGTAGCGGGACCAATGACATTCAGTACTTC. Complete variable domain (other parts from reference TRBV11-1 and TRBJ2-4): EAEVAQSPRYKITEKSQAVAFWCDPISGHATLYWYRQILGQGPELLVQFQDESVVDDSQLPKDRFSAERLKGVDSTLKIQPAELGDSAMYLCASSFHGSSGTNDIQYFGAGTRLSVL.

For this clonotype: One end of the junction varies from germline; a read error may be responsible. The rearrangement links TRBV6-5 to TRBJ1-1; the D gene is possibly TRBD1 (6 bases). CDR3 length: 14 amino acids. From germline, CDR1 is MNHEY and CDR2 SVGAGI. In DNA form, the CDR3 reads TGTGCTAGCAGCCCCTCGGACAGTTACTCTGAAGCTTTCTTT. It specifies CASSPSDSYSEAFF.

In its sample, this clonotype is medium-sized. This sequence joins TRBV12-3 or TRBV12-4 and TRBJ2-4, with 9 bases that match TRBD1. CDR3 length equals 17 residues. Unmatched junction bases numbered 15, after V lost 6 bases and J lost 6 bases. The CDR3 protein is CASSFFGPGQGTNIQYF. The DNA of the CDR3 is TGTGCCAGCAGCTTTTTTGGCCCGGGACAGGGTACAAACATTCAGTACTTC.

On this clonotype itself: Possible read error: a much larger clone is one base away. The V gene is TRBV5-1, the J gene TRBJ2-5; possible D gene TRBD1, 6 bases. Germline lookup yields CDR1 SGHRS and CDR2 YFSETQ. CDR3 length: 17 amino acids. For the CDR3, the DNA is TGCGCCTGCAGCCATAGACCAGGGGTCGGGTACCAAGAGACCCAGTACTTC. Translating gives CACSHRPGVGYQETQYF.

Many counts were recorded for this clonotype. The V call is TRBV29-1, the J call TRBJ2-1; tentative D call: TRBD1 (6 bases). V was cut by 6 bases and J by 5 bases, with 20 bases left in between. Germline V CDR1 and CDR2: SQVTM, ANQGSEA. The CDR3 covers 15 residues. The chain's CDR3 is CSVAPPGQLHNEQFF. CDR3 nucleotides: TGCAGCGTCGCCCCCCCAGGACAGCTACACAATGAGCAGTTCTTC.

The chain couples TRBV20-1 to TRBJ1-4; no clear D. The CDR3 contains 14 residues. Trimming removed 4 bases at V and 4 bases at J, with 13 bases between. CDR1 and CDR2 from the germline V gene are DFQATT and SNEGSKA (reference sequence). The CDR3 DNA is TGCAGTGCTAATGCAGTAAACTTTAATGAAAAACTGTTTTTT. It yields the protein CSANAVNFNEKLFF.

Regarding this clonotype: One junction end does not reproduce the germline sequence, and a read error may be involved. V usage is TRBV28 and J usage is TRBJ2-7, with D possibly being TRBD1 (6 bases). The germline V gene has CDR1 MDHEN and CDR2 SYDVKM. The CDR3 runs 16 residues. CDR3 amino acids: CVSSLVGGVRSYEQYF. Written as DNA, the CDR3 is TGTGTCAGCAGTTTAGTAGGGGGAGTTAGGTCCTACGAACAGTACTTC.

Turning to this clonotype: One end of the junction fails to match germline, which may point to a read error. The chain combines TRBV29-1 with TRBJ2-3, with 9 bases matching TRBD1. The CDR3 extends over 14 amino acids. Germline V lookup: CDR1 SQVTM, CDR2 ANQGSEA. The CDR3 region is CSVSWTGASYTQYF. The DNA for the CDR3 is TGCAGCGTTTCCTGGACAGGGGCGTCATATACACAGTATTTT.

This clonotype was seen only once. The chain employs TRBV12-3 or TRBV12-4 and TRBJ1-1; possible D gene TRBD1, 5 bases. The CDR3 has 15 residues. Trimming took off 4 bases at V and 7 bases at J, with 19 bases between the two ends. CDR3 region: CASSSRTRGRIEAFF. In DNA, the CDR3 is TGTGCCAGCAGTTCCCGGACAAGGGGCAGAATTGAAGCTTTCTTT.

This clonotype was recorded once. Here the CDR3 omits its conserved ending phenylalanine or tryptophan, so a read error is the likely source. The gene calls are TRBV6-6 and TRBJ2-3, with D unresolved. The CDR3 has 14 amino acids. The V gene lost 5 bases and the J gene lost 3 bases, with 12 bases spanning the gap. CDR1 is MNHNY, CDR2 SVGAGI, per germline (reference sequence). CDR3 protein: CASSVQWATDTQYL. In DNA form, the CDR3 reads TGTGCCAGCAGTGTACAGTGGGCAACAGATACGCAGTATTTG.

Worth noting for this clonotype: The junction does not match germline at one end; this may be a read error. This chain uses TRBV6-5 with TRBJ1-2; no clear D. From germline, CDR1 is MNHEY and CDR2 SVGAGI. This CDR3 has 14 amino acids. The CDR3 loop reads CTSSYSWYSYGYTF. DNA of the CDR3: TGTACCAGCAGTTACTCGTGGTACAGCTATGGCTACACTTTC.